This paragraph reports one TCR beta chain. This sample was included in a study of blood T cell repertoires in COVID-19. About the research overall: COVID-19 samples, acute and convalescent, were from the United States, Italy and Spain. T cells, B-cell-depleted T cells, or PBMCs supplied cDNA or gDNA.

The CDR3 covers 14 residues. The V gene lost 0 bases and the J gene lost 0 bases, with 4 bases spanning the gap. Germline lookup yields CDR1 SGHRS and CDR2 YFSETQ. In the authors' methods: Reference gene primer amplification gave estimated nucleated cell counts. Method: immunoSEQ multiplex PCR; TCRdb's copy keeps in-frame clones and lacks some. V, J and clone size derive from that table, while D and trimming were established from the DNA sequence. Here the sample spans around 200,000 clones, about 88% being singletons. Sequencing was carried out using peripheral blood. The V gene is TRBV5-1, the J gene TRBJ1-3, with unresolved D. The TCR comes from a man aged 35 to 55 with active or convalescent COVID-19. The CDR3 bases are TGCGCCAGCAGCTTGGACAGCTCTGGAAACACCATATATTTT. Translating gives CASSLDSSGNTIYF.